The 16 T cell receptor beta chains listed next were all sequenced from one sample in a study of long-term antiretroviral therapy in people with HIV. At the survey level, the v3.0 immunoSEQ assay was run. Clones were read by immunoSEQ multiplex PCR, and TCRdb kept only the in-frame ones, dropping some. The sample lists about 39,000 clones; approximately 85% were seen once. The sequencing used unsorted PBMCs, collected 3.1 years after starting antiretroviral therapy. All receptors derive from a woman between 50 and 59 years old with HIV.

In this sample, this clone is medium-sized. J is TRBJ1-5 and V is TRBV10-1; D is undetermined. The V gene's germline CDR1 is WNHNN and CDR2 SYGVQD (reference sequence). The CDR3 loop spans 14 amino acids. Trimming left V 3 bases short and J 5 bases short, with 11 bases between. The CDR3 spells CASSDRCVYQPQHF. CDR3 sequence (DNA): TGCGCCAGCAGTGACAGGTGTGTCTATCAGCCCCAGCATTTT.

A remark on this clone: The junction does not match germline at one end; this may be a read error. V gene TRBV5-1 combines with J gene TRBJ2-7, with D maybe TRBD1 (6 bases). The CDR3 has 13 residues. The germline CDR1 and CDR2 sequences are SGHRS and YFSETQ. Here the CDR3 DNA reads TGCGCCAGCACCTTGGACAGTGGATACGAGCAGTACTTC. Its protein is CASTLDSGYEQYF.

The V call is TRBV5-1, the J call TRBJ1-1, with 10 nucleotides matching TRBD1. Germline-derived CDR1 and CDR2 are SGHRS and YFSETQ. J gave up 5 bases and V 4 bases, and 11 bases lay outside the gene matches. The length of the CDR3 is 16 residues. CDR3 bases: TGCGCCAGCAGCCCCGAAGGGGACAGGGGTTGGACTGAAGCTTTCTTT. Translated, it gives CASSPEGDRGWTEAFF. Full variable domain (remainder filled in from reference TRBV5-1 and TRBJ1-1): KAGVTQTPRYLIKTRGQQVTLSCSPISGHRSVSWYQQTPGQGLQFLFEYFSETQRNKGNFPGRFSGRQFSNSRSEMNVSTLELGDSALYLCASSPEGDRGWTEAFFGQGTRLTVV.

This chain uses TRBV4-3 with TRBJ1-1, with D uncertain. Looked up from germline, CDR1 is LGHNA and CDR2 is YSLEER. This CDR3 has 13 residues. Trimming stripped 5 bases from V and 0 bases from J, with 7 bases between. CDR3 in DNA: TGCGCCAGCAGCACTCAGATGAACACTGAAGCTTTCTTT. It yields the protein CASSTQMNTEAFF.

The chain carries TRBV27 and TRBJ2-7; no clear D gene. This CDR3 region has 15 residues. The germline V gene encodes CDR1 MNHEY and CDR2 SMNVEV (reference sequence). V was shortened by 0 bases and J by 2 bases, with 11 bases between the two germline ends. Written as DNA, the CDR3 is TGTGCCAGCAGTTTATCCGCCAGCCCGACCTACGAGCAGTACTTC. Its translation: CASSLSASPTYEQYF.

This clone was found a few times. The genes are TRBV6-5 and TRBJ1-6, with D hard to call. The CDR3 extends over 14 amino acids. Germline V gives CDR1 MNHEY, CDR2 SVGAGI. The V end lost 5 bases, the J end lost 13 bases, and 18 bases lay between the germline ends. CDR3 loop: CASSNRATTLPLHF. The CDR3 DNA reads TGTGCCAGCAGTAACCGGGCCACGACCCTTCCCCTCCACTTT.

This clone was counted only a few times. V and J are TRBV5-4 and TRBJ1-6; D perhaps matches TRBD1 (5 bases). This CDR3 is built from 15 residues. In germline, CDR1 is SGHNT, CDR2 YYREEE (reference sequence). V gave up 1 base and J gave up 4 bases, with 9 bases separating them. The CDR3: CASSLSAGYNSPLHF. DNA of the CDR3: TGTGCCAGCAGCTTGTCCGCAGGGTATAATTCACCCCTCCACTTT. The entire variable domain, with the rest obtained from reference TRBV5-4 and TRBJ1-6, is as follows: ETGVTQSPTHLIKTRGQQVTLRCSSQSGHNTVSWYQQALGQGPQFIFQYYREEENGRGNFPPRFSGLQFPNYSSELNVNALELDDSALYLCASSLSAGYNSPLHFGNGTRLTVT.

Here the CDR3 DNA reads TGTGCCAGCAGCCCCAGTGTCGGGAGCTCCTACGAGCAGTACTTC. It yields the protein CASSPSVGSSYEQYF. The V and J genes are TRBV6-4 and TRBJ2-7, with a possible D match to TRBD2 (6 bases). With 6 bases removed from V and 0 bases from J, the gap between germline ends came to 15 bases. Germline V gene sequence: CDR1 MRHNA, CDR2 SNTAGT. This CDR3 has 15 amino acids.

The genes are TRBV11-2 and TRBJ1-5, with D possibly being TRBD1 (6 bases). Trimming left V 0 bases short and J 3 bases short, with 9 bases between. Germline lookup yields CDR1 SGHAT and CDR2 FQNNGV. This CDR3 contains 15 residues. The CDR3 here is CASSLENRVNQPQHF. The CDR3 DNA reads TGTGCCAGCAGCTTAGAGAACAGGGTCAATCAGCCCCAGCATTTT.

The chain carries TRBV4-1 and TRBJ1-3; no clear D gene. Deletions cut 4 bases from V and 4 bases from J, with 17 bases between. Germline loops: CDR1 MGHRA, CDR2 YSYEKL. CDR3 length: 16 residues. The DNA for the CDR3 is TGCGCCAGCAGCCCAAATAACGCGGGAGGGGGAAACACCATATATTTT. Translated, it gives CASSPNNAGGGNTIYF.

In its sample, this clone was seen a few times. The chain links TRBV29-1 to TRBJ1-2; 8 nucleotides align to TRBD1. The V gene end was trimmed by 6 bases and the J gene end by 3 bases; junction bases not matched to a gene: 6. This CDR3 is 13 amino acids long. Germline loops: CDR1 SQVTM, CDR2 ANQGSEA. The CDR3 region has the DNA TGCAGCGTCCCGACAGGGGTCGACTATGGCTACACCTTC. As protein: CSVPTGVDYGYTF.

This chain connects TRBV2 to TRBJ1-2; no clear D gene. CDR3 length: 12 amino acids. Germline CDR1 and CDR2: SNHLY and FYNNEI. V lost 7 bases and J lost 10, with 16 bases in between. CDR3 nucleotide sequence: TGTGCCAGCATTGACACTCGAATCGACTACACCTTC. Translated: CASIDTRIDYTF.

The chain is built from TRBV5-4 and TRBJ1-2, with 9 bases that match TRBD1. CDR1 and CDR2 from the germline V gene are SGHNT and YYREEE (reference sequence). Losses at the gene ends were 4 bases for V and 0 bases for J; bases not matched to a gene: 4. This CDR3 contains 15 residues. CDR3 in amino acids: CASSIRTGANYGYTF. The CDR3 bases are TGTGCCAGCAGCATCCGGACAGGGGCTAACTATGGCTACACCTTC.

This clone came up once. V gene TRBV4-2 combines with J gene TRBJ1-1, with unresolved D. CDR1 is LGHNA and CDR2 is YNFKEQ in the germline V gene. The CDR3 contains 15 residues. Between the trimmed V and J ends, which lost 0 bases and 0 bases, there was a span of 8 bases. The CDR3, as DNA: TGTGCCAGCAGCCAAGATCAGATACTGAACACTGAAGCTTTCTTT. Translated: CASSQDQILNTEAFF.

The J gene is TRBJ2-1, the V gene TRBV13; 11 nucleotides agree with TRBD2. CDR1 and CDR2 (germline): PRHDT, FYEKMQ (reference sequence). This CDR3 contains 15 residues. V was pared by 5 bases and J by 4 bases, with 4 bases of the junction left unmatched. CDR3 sequence reads: CASSPGLAGYNEQFF. The CDR3 bases are TGTGCCAGCAGCCCAGGACTAGCGGGTTACAATGAGCAGTTCTTC.

This chain links TRBV9 with TRBJ1-2, with D perhaps matching TRBD1 (6 bases). V was pared by 3 bases and J by 6 bases, with 18 bases between. The CDR3 consists of 15 residues. Per the germline V gene, CDR1 is SGDLS and CDR2 is YYNGEE. CDR3 amino acids: CASSARGGRGDGYTF. The CDR3 DNA is TGTGCCAGCAGCGCCCGTGGGGGGCGCGGGGATGGCTACACCTTC.